Below, one T cell receptor (beta chain) is given with its context. Its cognate antigen is unknown. These data come from a study of graft-versus-host responses after intestinal transplantation. Study-wide context: Induction using anti-thymocyte globulin, followed by tacrolimus and steroids for approximately 3 years, was given to all recipients. General observations from the study: There was an association between peak levels of circulating GvH clones and early post-transplant HvG declines. Graft-versus-host to host-versus-graft clonal ratios in allografts were high in patients with graft-donor T cell macrochimerism. Marrow from the recipient contained GvH clones, some of which had appeared first in ileum or blood.

Clones were read by immunoSEQ multiplex PCR, and TCRdb kept only the in-frame ones, dropping some. Found here are about 98,000 clones, roughly 80% of them singletons; the top ten hold 17%. Trimming pared 3 bases from V and 9 bases from J, leaving 20 bases between. This CDR3 is built from 15 residues. From germline, CDR1 is MNHNS and CDR2 SASEGT. Material: unstimulated CD8+ T cells sorted from spleen or lymph node cells, obtained before intestinal transplant. The chain joins TRBV6-1 to TRBJ2-5, with D perhaps matching TRBD1 (6 bases). The origin of this receptor is a human donor who received an intestinal transplant. Here the CDR3 DNA reads TGTGCCAGCAGTGAGTGGACAGACCATACAGGGTCCCAGTACTTC. Encoded protein: CASSEWTDHTGSQYF.